A selection of T cell receptor beta chains follows, all from one sample in a study of T cells expressing NK-cell markers. No DNA is given; TCRdb re-called the 5' RACE reads and lists each CDR3 protein once. In total, the table holds 200,000 to 300,000 distinct CDR3 sequences. The sample taken for sequencing was blood T cells: a sorted CD56 or NKG2C T cell subset, CD4+ or CD8+ T cells, or bulk PBMC T cells (not recorded which). These receptors were collected from a woman aged 18 to 69 in good health. The CDR3 runs from the conserved cysteine through the conserved F or W.

CDR3,J,V
CASSLEAGANVLTF,TRBJ2-6,TRBV5-1
CASSLRGGGGANVLTF,TRBJ2-6,TRBV7-2
CASSFSGSRYTQYF,TRBJ2-3,TRBV5-4
CASSRGTGSVNEQFF,TRBJ2-1,TRBV4-1
CSVIGGGTDTQYF,TRBJ2-3,TRBV29-1
CASSPASRTYEQYF,TRBJ2-7,TRBV5-5
CSASKFQGGYTF,TRBJ1-2,TRBV20-1
CASSRTVNNEQFF,TRBJ2-1,TRBV18
CASRTDRLNTEAFF,TRBJ1-1,TRBV12-3/TRBV12-4
CSATRPTSGGMETQYF,TRBJ2-5,TRBV20-1
CASSLEQMNTEAFF,TRBJ1-1,TRBV2
CSASPQSWQTSYGYTF,TRBJ1-2,TRBV20-1
CASGLEGAGNTIYF,TRBJ1-3,TRBV12-5